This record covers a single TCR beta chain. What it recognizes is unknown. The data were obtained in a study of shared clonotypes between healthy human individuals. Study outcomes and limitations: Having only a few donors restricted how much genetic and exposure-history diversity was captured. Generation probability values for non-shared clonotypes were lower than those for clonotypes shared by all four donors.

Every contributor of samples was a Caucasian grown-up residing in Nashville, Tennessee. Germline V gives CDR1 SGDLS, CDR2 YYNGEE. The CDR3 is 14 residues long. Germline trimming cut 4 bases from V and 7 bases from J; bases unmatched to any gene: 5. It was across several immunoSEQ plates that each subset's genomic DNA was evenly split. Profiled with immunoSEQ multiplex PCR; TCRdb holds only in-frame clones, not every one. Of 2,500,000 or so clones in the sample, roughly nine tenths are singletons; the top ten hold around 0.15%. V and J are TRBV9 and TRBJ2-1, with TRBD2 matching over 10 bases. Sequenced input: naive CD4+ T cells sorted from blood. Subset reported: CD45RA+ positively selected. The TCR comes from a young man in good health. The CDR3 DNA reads TGTGCCAGCAGCCAAGGACTAGCGGCTAATGAGCAGTTCTTC. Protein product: CASSQGLAANEQFF.